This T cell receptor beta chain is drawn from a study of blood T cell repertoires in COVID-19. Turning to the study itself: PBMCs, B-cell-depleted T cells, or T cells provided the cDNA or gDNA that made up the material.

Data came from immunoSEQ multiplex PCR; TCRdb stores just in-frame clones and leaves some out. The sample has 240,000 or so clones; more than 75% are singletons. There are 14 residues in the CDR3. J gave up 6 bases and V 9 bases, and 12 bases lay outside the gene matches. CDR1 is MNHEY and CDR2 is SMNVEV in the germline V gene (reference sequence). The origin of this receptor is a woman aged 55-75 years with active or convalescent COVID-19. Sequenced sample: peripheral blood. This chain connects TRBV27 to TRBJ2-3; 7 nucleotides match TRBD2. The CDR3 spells CASLGLGRSDTQYF. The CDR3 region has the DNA TGTGCCAGTCTCGGACTAGGGCGGTCGGATACGCAGTATTTT.